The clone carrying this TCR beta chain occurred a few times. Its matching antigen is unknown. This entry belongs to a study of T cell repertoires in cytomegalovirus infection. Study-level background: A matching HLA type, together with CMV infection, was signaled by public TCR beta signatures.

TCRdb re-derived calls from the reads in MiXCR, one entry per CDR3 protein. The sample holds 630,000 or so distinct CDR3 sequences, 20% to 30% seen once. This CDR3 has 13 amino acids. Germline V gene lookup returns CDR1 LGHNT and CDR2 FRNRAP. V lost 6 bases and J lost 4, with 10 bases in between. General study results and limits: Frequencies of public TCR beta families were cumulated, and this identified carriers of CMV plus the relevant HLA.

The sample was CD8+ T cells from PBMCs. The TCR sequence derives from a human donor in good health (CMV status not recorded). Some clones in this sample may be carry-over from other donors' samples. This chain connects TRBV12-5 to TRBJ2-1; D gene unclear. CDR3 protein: CASGPDTYNEQFF. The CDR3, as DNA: TGTGCTAGTGGCCCTGACACGTACAATGAGCAGTTCTTC.